These 32 T cell receptor beta chains originate from one sample sequenced in a study of CD8+CD57+ T cells in acquired aplastic anemia. Whoever was chosen for sequencing had shown CD8+CD57+ cell expansion by flow cytometry. CDR3 and TCR beta VDJ profiling relied on genomic DNA as the template. MiXCR was run by TCRdb on the reads, yielding one entry per CDR3 protein. The data show 90,000 to 150,000 distinct CDR3 sequences, 55% to 70% seen once. The source material was sorted CD4+, CD8+, or CD8+CD57+ T cells (not recorded which) from PBMCs. The receptors originated from a human donor with aplastic anemia.

This chain uses TRBV20-1 with TRBJ1-1, with D perhaps TRBD1 (5 bases). Trimming pared 5 bases from V and 7 bases from J, leaving 14 bases between. The CDR3 is 12 amino acids. The germline CDR1 and CDR2 sequences are DFQATT and SNEGSKA (reference sequence). CDR3 bases: TGCAGTGCTGGGGACCACTCGCTTGAAGCTTTCTTT. Its translation: CSAGDHSLEAFF.

The rearrangement joins TRBV6-4 to TRBJ2-7; tentative D call: TRBD2 (6 bases). V lost 8 bases, J lost 4 bases, and 18 bases lay in between. Germline V gene sequence: CDR1 MRHNA, CDR2 SNTAGT. The CDR3 runs 14 residues. CDR3 bases: TGTGCCAGCTGTTCCCCGGGAGTTGGGTACGAGCAGTACTTC. Translated: CASCSPGVGYEQYF.

The chain carries TRBV2 and TRBJ1-2; D is uncertain. V dropped 5 bases and J dropped 11 bases, with 9 bases sitting between them. The germline V gene encodes CDR1 SNHLY and CDR2 FYNNEI. The CDR3 consists of 10 residues. CDR3 in amino acids: CASSQTGYTF. The CDR3 DNA is TGTGCCAGCAGTCAGACTGGGTACACCTTC.

Ten or more counts support this clonotype. This chain connects TRBV6-5 to TRBJ2-7; D unclear. This CDR3 has 14 residues. V lost 4 bases and J lost 0, with 10 bases in between. The germline gives CDR1 MNHEY, CDR2 SVGAGI. The CDR3 here is CASSFGQNSYEQYF. In DNA form, the CDR3 reads TGTGCCAGCAGTTTCGGGCAGAACTCCTACGAGCAGTACTTC.

This clonotype was counted a few times. The rearrangement uses TRBV25-1 and TRBJ2-7; 11 bases line up with TRBD2. V lost 3 bases, J lost 1 base, and 2 bases stayed unmatched. Germline V CDR1 and CDR2: MGHDK, SYGVNS. The CDR3 length is 15 residues. The CDR3 sequence: CASSEVAGGSYEQYF. For the CDR3, the DNA is TGTGCCAGCAGTGAGGTAGCGGGAGGGTCCTACGAGCAGTACTTC.

This clonotype was counted a few times. The V call is TRBV10-3, the J call TRBJ2-5; D unclear. V lost 10 bases and J lost 1, with 7 bases in between. The V gene's germline CDR1 is ENHRY and CDR2 SYGVKD. CDR3 length: 11 residues. CDR3 region: CATGFQETQYF. The CDR3 nucleotides are TGTGCCACCGGGTTCCAAGAGACCCAGTACTTC.

In this sample, this clonotype turned up a few times. The chain joins TRBV29-1 to TRBJ1-1; D remains unclear. Germline CDR1 and CDR2: SQVTM and ANQGSEA. This CDR3 spans 13 amino acids. Trimming stripped 6 bases from V and 2 bases from J, with 13 bases between. DNA of the CDR3: TGCAGCGTCCGAAGGGCCATCAACACTGAAGCTTTCTTT. Translated, it gives CSVRRAINTEAFF.

In regard to this clonotype: An end of the junction differs from the germline gene, which may be a read error. This chain joins TRBV24-1 and TRBJ2-5; 12 bases match TRBD1. CDR3 length: 17 residues. CDR1 KGHDR and CDR2 SFDVKD come from the germline V gene. CDR3 DNA: TGTGCCACCGGTGATTTCACCGGGACAGGGGGCGTAGAGACCCAGTACTTC. Residues: CATGDFTGTGGVETQYF.

V gene TRBV20-1 combines with J gene TRBJ2-2, with no clear D. The V gene's germline CDR1 is DFQATT and CDR2 SNEGSKA (reference sequence). V was cut by 5 bases and J by 4 bases, with 8 bases left in between. The CDR3 has 12 amino acids. The CDR3 DNA sequence: TGCAGTGCTCAAGGGCGCACCGGGGAGCTGTTTTTT. It encodes CSAQGRTGELFF.

The V call is TRBV29-1, the J call TRBJ1-2; 9 nucleotides agree with TRBD1. Germline V gene data show CDR1 as SQVTM and CDR2 as ANQGSEA. V gave up 7 bases and J gave up 2 bases; unmatched junction bases: 5. The CDR3 spans 13 residues. CDR3 protein: CSDFTGGNYGYTF. CDR3 nucleotide sequence: TGCAGCGACTTCACAGGGGGCAACTATGGCTACACCTTC.

The rearrangement joins TRBV2 to TRBJ2-5; 7 bases align to TRBD1. The closer fit of TRBJ2-7 to the DNA end suggests the J call may be wrong. The CDR3 length is 12 residues. Germline V gene data show CDR1 as SNHLY and CDR2 as FYNNEI. The CDR3 DNA reads as TGTGCCAGACGGGACAGCTCCTACGAGCAGTACTTC. This gives the protein CARRDSSYEQYF.

The chain is built from TRBV11-2 and TRBJ1-5; D remains ambiguous. CDR1 and CDR2 from the germline V gene are SGHAT and FQNNGV. This CDR3 is 17 amino acids long. V lost 5 bases to trimming and J lost 0 bases, with 17 bases between them. The CDR3 region is CASSRGSLRNSNQPQHF. CDR3 nucleotides: TGTGCCAGCAGCCGCGGGTCGTTACGAAATAGCAATCAGCCCCAGCATTTT.

Ten or more counts support this clonotype. This chain connects TRBV7-7 to TRBJ1-1; possibly TRBD1 for D (5 bases). V lost 5 bases to trimming and J lost 7 bases, with 17 bases between them. Looked up from germline, CDR1 is SSHAT and CDR2 is FNYEAQ (reference sequence). The CDR3 consists of 14 residues. The CDR3, as DNA: TGTGCCAGCAGCCCAGTCCGAGGGGTTGGTGAAGCTTTCTTT. It translates to CASSPVRGVGEAFF.

The V gene is TRBV25-1, the J gene TRBJ2-5; D assignment may be TRBD1 or TRBD2 (5 bases each). Deletions cut 2 bases from V and 4 bases from J, with 17 bases between. CDR1 is MGHDK and CDR2 is SYGVNS in the germline V gene. The CDR3 covers 16 residues. DNA of the CDR3: TGTGCCAGCAGTGAACACCGACATGTTGGGGGAGAGACCCAGTACTTC. As protein: CASSEHRHVGGETQYF.

J is TRBJ1-2 and V is TRBV2; no firm D call. The CDR3 runs to 14 residues. V was clipped by 8 bases and J by 0 bases, with 13 bases between them. CDR1 is SNHLY and CDR2 is FYNNEI in the germline V gene. The CDR3 nucleotides read TGTGCCAGCCAAAAAGATCTAGCTAACTATGGCTACACCTTC. This codes for CASQKDLANYGYTF.

With regard to this clonotype: One end of the junction is discordant with germline, which a read error may explain. The V and J genes are TRBV6-1 and TRBJ2-3; possible D gene TRBD2, 5 bases. CDR3 length equals 15 residues. In germline, CDR1 is MNHNS, CDR2 SASEGT. The CDR3 loop is CACSAGGLEADTQYF. In nucleotides, the CDR3 is TGTGCCTGCAGTGCCGGTGGCCTGGAGGCAGATACGCAGTATTTT.

This clonotype was seen more than once but under ten times. The chain joins TRBV2 to TRBJ1-6, with D perhaps TRBD1 (5 bases). Germline V CDR1 and CDR2: SNHLY, FYNNEI. The CDR3 is made up of 14 amino acids. V shed 7 bases and J shed 7 bases, with 14 bases lying between them. CDR3 loop: CASTEMGVNSPLHF. Here the CDR3 DNA reads TGTGCCAGCACCGAGATGGGGGTAAATTCACCCCTCCACTTT.

A few counts support this clonotype. The V gene is TRBV10-3, the J gene TRBJ1-3; weak D call: TRBD1 (5 bases). V gave up 1 base and J gave up 5 bases, with 15 bases separating them. Germline V lookup: CDR1 ENHRY, CDR2 SYGVKD. The CDR3 runs 16 residues. The CDR3 spells CAISEFSRVDRNTIYF. The CDR3, as DNA: TGTGCCATCAGTGAGTTCAGCAGGGTGGATCGAAACACCATATATTTT.

The chain recombines TRBV7-9 with TRBJ2-3; D not certain. Trimming shortened V by 5 bases and J by 6 bases, and 12 bases separated the two germline ends. Germline V gene lookup returns CDR1 SEHNR and CDR2 FQNEAQ (reference sequence). The CDR3 is 13 amino acids. CDR3 coding DNA: TGTGCCAGCAGCCCCCGGGCCGACGATACGCAGTATTTT. This sequence encodes CASSPRADDTQYF.

The chain links TRBV9 to TRBJ1-4; D gene unclear. Germline V gene data show CDR1 as SGDLS and CDR2 as YYNGEE. Trimming took 3 bases from V and 9 from J, leaving 27 bases between them. The CDR3 totals 18 residues. CDR3 sequence reads: CASSDPHLVPQESKKLFF. The CDR3 region has the DNA TGTGCCAGCAGCGATCCACATCTCGTGCCGCAGGAGTCGAAAAAACTGTTTTTT.

This clonotype was counted ten times or more. The V and J genes are TRBV29-1 and TRBJ1-5; D uncertain. The germline V and J ends were trimmed by 4 bases and 0 bases, with 10 bases remaining between them. The CDR3 is made up of 14 amino acids. Germline CDR1 SQVTM, CDR2 ANQGSEA. CDR3 sequence reads: CSVAGEDSNQPQHF. In DNA, the CDR3 is TGCAGCGTTGCGGGAGAAGATAGCAATCAGCCCCAGCATTTT.

This chain connects TRBV25-1 to TRBJ2-7; tentatively, D is TRBD1 or TRBD2 (6 bases each). Germline-derived CDR1 and CDR2 are MGHDK and SYGVNS. CDR3 length: 15 amino acids. V lost 4 bases to trimming and J lost 1 base, with 14 bases between them. For the CDR3, the DNA is TGTGCCAGCAGTGTATCGGGGGCACCGTCCTACGAGCAGTACTTC. Its protein product is CASSVSGAPSYEQYF.

As regards this clonotype: At one end the junction does not follow the germline gene, possibly because of a read error. DNA of the CDR3: TGTGCCAGCAGCCCTCGAGGGGGTTCGCTTAACACTGGAGCTTTCTTT. Residues: CASSPRGGSLNTGAFF. The V call is TRBV7-2, the J call TRBJ1-1, with D possibly TRBD1 on 6 matching bases. CDR1 is SGHTA, CDR2 FQGNSA, per germline. This CDR3 has 16 amino acids.

V and J are TRBV29-1 and TRBJ2-3; D possibly uses TRBD1 or TRBD2 (5 bases each). Germline assignment: CDR1 SQVTM and CDR2 ANQGSEA. The CDR3 loop spans 14 amino acids. V lost 3 bases and J 4 bases, leaving 14 bases between the germline ends. The CDR3 DNA sequence: TGCAGCGTTGATGAAGGGGACGCATCAGATACGCAGTATTTT. Translated: CSVDEGDASDTQYF.

This clonotype was detected many times. The genes are TRBV11-2 and TRBJ1-2, with D hard to call. The CDR3 is made up of 14 amino acids. The V end was cut by 3 bases, the J end by 0 bases, with 8 bases between. Germline CDR1 SGHAT, CDR2 FQNNGV. The CDR3 DNA is TGTGCCAGCAGCTTTGCGGGTTCTAACTATGGCTACACCTTC. Amino acid sequence: CASSFAGSNYGYTF.

The chain couples TRBV12-3 or TRBV12-4 to TRBJ1-1; D is uncertain. The V end was cut by 7 bases, the J end by 3 bases, with 12 bases between. The CDR3 runs to 13 residues. CDR3: CASTLIGDTEAFF. The CDR3, as DNA: TGTGCCAGCACTCTAATTGGAGACACTGAAGCTTTCTTT.

The chain uses TRBV20-1 and TRBJ1-2, with D possibly matching TRBD1 (6 bases). The CDR3 consists of 17 residues. From germline, CDR1 is DFQATT and CDR2 SNEGSKA (reference sequence). The V end was cut by 0 bases, the J end by 2 bases, with 19 bases between. CDR3 coding DNA: TGCAGTGCTAGAGATGTTGACAGGCTTATTTCAAACTATGGCTACACCTTC. Translating gives CSARDVDRLISNYGYTF.

The chain uses TRBV20-1 and TRBJ2-3, with D perhaps TRBD1 or TRBD2 (5 bases each). Looked up from germline, CDR1 is DFQATT and CDR2 is SNEGSKA (reference sequence). V shed 7 bases and J shed 2 bases, with 13 bases lying between them. The CDR3 length is 13 residues. CDR3 in DNA: TGCAGTGTAGAGGGACCCCACACAGATACGCAGTATTTT. It encodes CSVEGPHTDTQYF.

This chain's CDR3 is CASSEEFGANVLTF. CDR3 nucleotides: TGTGCCAGCAGTGAAGAGTTTGGGGCCAACGTCCTGACTTTC. This rearrangement joins TRBV2 to TRBJ2-6; D call uncertain. V was pared by 1 base and J by 3 bases, with 4 bases between. The CDR3 consists of 14 residues. CDR1 is SNHLY, CDR2 FYNNEI, per germline.

The chain couples TRBV7-2 to TRBJ1-2, with 8 bases aligning to TRBD1. The CDR3 has 15 residues. V lost 0 bases to trimming and J lost 4 bases; unmatched junction nucleotides: 4. The germline V gene encodes CDR1 SGHTA and CDR2 FQGNSA. The CDR3 reads CASSLAGGQVYGYTF. CDR3 nucleotide sequence: TGTGCCAGCAGCTTAGCGGGGGGACAGGTCTATGGCTACACCTTC.

The chain recombines TRBV24-1 with TRBJ1-2; TRBD1 agrees at 10 bases. CDR1 is KGHDR, CDR2 SFDVKD, per germline. The V segment lost 4 bases and the J segment 2 bases; nucleotides outside the gene matches: 3. The CDR3 totals 15 residues. The CDR3 bases are TGTGCCACCAGTGACCCGACAGGGGGCAACTATGGCTACACCTTC. This sequence encodes CATSDPTGGNYGYTF.

This clonotype counts as medium-sized. The chain joins TRBV20-1 to TRBJ2-7; D is perhaps TRBD2 (7 bases). The CDR3 is 17 residues long. Germline V lookup: CDR1 DFQATT, CDR2 SNEGSKA (reference sequence). V lost 1 base and J lost 0, with 19 bases in between. The CDR3 region has the DNA TGCAGTGCTAGAGCGCGACGTGCGGGGGCCTCCTCCTACGAGCAGTACTTC. This sequence encodes CSARARRAGASSYEQYF.